Listed below are T cell receptor beta chains from one sample, sequenced in a study of glioma-infiltrating T cells. MiXCR, run by TCRdb on the multiplex PCR reads, gives a single entry per CDR3 protein. The table includes 150,000 to 200,000 distinct CDR3 sequences, roughly 45% detected once. Sample: glioma tissue, nonneoplastic brain tissue, or PBMCs (not recorded which). Receptors originate from a human donor with low-grade glioma or glioblastoma, undergoing nonglioma brain surgery, or in good health (not recorded which). Each CDR3 is given with its conserved first and last residue. A D gene is named only where the DNA matches it firmly.

CASSPTTGSDTQYF | TRBJ2-3 | TRBD1 | TRBV18
CSVGRGLAADTQYF | TRBJ2-3 | TRBD2 | TRBV29-1
CASSLDPKEGQETQYF | TRBJ2-5 | NA | TRBV7-2
CAISGASEYTEAFF | TRBJ1-1 | NA | TRBV10-3
CSASTATNLNEQFF | TRBJ2-1 | NA | TRBV20-1
CASSGSWERTDTQYF | TRBJ2-3 | NA | TRBV5-4
CASSSTRGRSEQFF | TRBJ2-1 | NA | TRBV28
CASSQVVGRRAETQYF | TRBJ2-5 | NA | TRBV3-1
CASSLVAGEDDEQFF | TRBJ2-1 | TRBD2 | TRBV7-9
CASSLVKTHEQYF | TRBJ2-7 | NA | TRBV7-8
CATSDSGQYPYEQFF | TRBJ2-1 | NA | TRBV24-1
CASSLQVVQDEANYGYTF | TRBJ1-2 | NA | TRBV7-2
CASILLPGKPQHF | TRBJ1-5 | NA | TRBV2
CASSYGTKNTEAFF | TRBJ1-1 | NA | TRBV5-1
CASSNRTSGRLMRYNEQFF | TRBJ2-1 | TRBD2 | TRBV19
CASSFEPRSYEQYF | TRBJ2-7 | NA | TRBV5-5
CATLAGNSYGYTF | TRBJ1-2 | NA | TRBV6-2/TRBV6-3
CSASKPLGTQYF | TRBJ2-5 | NA | TRBV20-1
CAFGVSQPQHF | TRBJ1-5 | NA | TRBV30
CASSLQGTEAFF | TRBJ1-1 | NA | TRBV28
CASSLDRRRTDTQYF | TRBJ2-3 | NA | TRBV7-2
CASTDGEAFANTGELFF | TRBJ2-2 | NA | TRBV12-3/TRBV12-4
CASSSAGTGLGNEQFF | TRBJ2-1 | TRBD1 | TRBV19
CASSQEWGTGSRGYTF | TRBJ1-2 | TRBD1 | TRBV4-1
CAWSVGSDSYEQYF | TRBJ2-7 | NA | TRBV30
CASRQGVTTGYGYTF | TRBJ1-2 | TRBD1 | TRBV14
CASSSLTGFGQTQHF | TRBJ1-5 | NA | TRBV27